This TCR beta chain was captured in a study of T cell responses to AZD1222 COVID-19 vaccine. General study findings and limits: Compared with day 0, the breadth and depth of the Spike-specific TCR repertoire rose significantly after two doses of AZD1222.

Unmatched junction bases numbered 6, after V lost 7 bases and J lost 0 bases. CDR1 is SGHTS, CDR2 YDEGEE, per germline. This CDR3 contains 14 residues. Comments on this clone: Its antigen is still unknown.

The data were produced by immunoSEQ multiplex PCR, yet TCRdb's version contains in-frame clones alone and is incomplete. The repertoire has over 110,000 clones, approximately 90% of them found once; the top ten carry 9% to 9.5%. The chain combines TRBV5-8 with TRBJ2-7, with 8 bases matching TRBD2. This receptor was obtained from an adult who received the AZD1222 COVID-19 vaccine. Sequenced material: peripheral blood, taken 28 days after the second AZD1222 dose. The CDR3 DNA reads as TGTGCCAGCGGCGGCGGGAGGATCTCCTACGAGCAGTACTTC. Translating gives CASGGGRISYEQYF.